This TCR beta chain was sequenced in a study of neurological immune-mediated disorders. Study conclusions and caveats: None of the CDR3 amino acid sequences of expanded clones recurred across subjects, suggesting private repertoires in all groups.

V lost 2 bases and J lost 0, with 10 bases in between. The CDR3 contains 15 residues. Germline V gene sequence: CDR1 SGHRS, CDR2 YFSETQ. 5'RACE with 10-nucleotide random UMIs produced the cDNA. TCRdb reprocessed the 5' RACE reads with MiXCR, giving one entry per CDR3 protein. Of more than 70,000 distinct CDR3 sequences listed, approximately 10% are singletons. Concerning this clonotype: Its antigen is unknown.

Specified time point: longitudinal time-point 1 (baseline). V gene TRBV5-1 combines with J gene TRBJ2-3; D is ambiguous. The sample was PBMCs. This TCR derives from a man between 25 and 39 years old in good health. CDR3 residues: CASSLNPDSTDTQYF. CDR3 bases: TGCGCCAGCAGCTTAAACCCGGATAGCACAGATACGCAGTATTTT.